This entry lists 6 T cell receptor beta chains sequenced from one sample in a study of memory CD4+ T cells and cytomegalovirus serostatus. Generated by immunoSEQ multiplex PCR, the TCRdb table keeps only in-frame clones and is missing some. The table shows 50,000 to 55,000 clones, with around 78% occurring only once. Single viable CD3+CD4+CD8-CD45RO+ cells were sorted as the memory CD4+ T cells. Sequenced input: memory CD4+ T cells from blood. These receptors all come from an adult in good health and CMV-seronegative.

V usage is TRBV28 and J usage is TRBJ2-5; either TRBD1 or TRBD2 may supply D (5 bases each). CDR1 is MDHEN, CDR2 SYDVKM, per germline. Trimming took 3 bases from V and 4 from J, leaving 12 bases between them. CDR3 length: 14 residues. CDR3: CASSLITGRETQYF. CDR3 sequence (DNA): TGTGCCAGCAGTTTGATTACGGGACGAGAGACCCAGTACTTC.

This clone appeared once. The chain recombines TRBV7-9 with TRBJ1-3, with 9 bases aligning to TRBD1. This CDR3 spans 18 amino acids. Germline-derived CDR1 and CDR2 are SEHNR and FQNEAQ (reference sequence). V dropped 5 bases and J dropped 0; count of bases not matched to a gene: 11. The CDR3 DNA reads as TGTGCCAGCAGCCCTTGGACAGGGGACTACCTCTCTGGAAACACCATATATTTT. Its protein is CASSPWTGDYLSGNTIYF.

CDR3: CASSSPVAGGPNEQFF. CDR3 nucleotides: TGTGCCAGCAGTTCCCCCGTAGCGGGGGGGCCGAATGAGCAGTTCTTC. The genes are TRBV6-5 and TRBJ2-1; 11 nucleotides align to TRBD2. Germline V gives CDR1 MNHEY, CDR2 SVGAGI. With V trimmed by 4 bases and J by 7 bases, 9 bases remained unmatched. The CDR3 has 16 amino acids.

This chain connects TRBV19 to TRBJ2-1; D possibly corresponds to TRBD2 (5 bases). This CDR3 spans 13 amino acids. Germline V gene lookup returns CDR1 LNHDA and CDR2 SQIVND (reference sequence). V lost 5 bases to trimming and J lost 8 bases, with 13 bases between them. CDR3 in DNA: TGTGCCAGTAGTCTCAGCGTCGGGGATGAGCAGTTCTTC. This codes for CASSLSVGDEQFF. Full variable domain (remainder filled in from reference TRBV19 and TRBJ2-1): DGGITQSPKYLFRKEGQNVTLSCEQNLNHDAMYWYRQDPGQGLRLIYYSQIVNDFQKGDIAEGYSVSREKKESFPLTVTSAQKNPTAFYLCASSLSVGDEQFFGPGTRLTVL.

The chain links TRBV5-1 to TRBJ2-7; perhaps TRBD1 as D (6 bases). This CDR3 is built from 12 residues. V lost 5 bases and J 6 bases, leaving 12 bases between the germline ends. CDR1 and CDR2 from the germline V gene are SGHRS and YFSETQ. The chain's CDR3 is CASRTGMGEQYF. CDR3 nucleotides: TGCGCCAGCAGAACAGGGATGGGCGAGCAGTACTTC.

The rearrangement joins TRBV6-6 to TRBJ2-3; no clear D gene. Looked up from germline, CDR1 is MNHNY and CDR2 is SVGAGI (reference sequence). This CDR3 region has 14 residues. The ends were cut back, 0 bases at V and 0 bases at J, with 4 bases in the middle. CDR3 sequence reads: CASSYSSSTDTQYF. The CDR3 DNA reads as TGTGCCAGCAGTTACTCGAGTAGCACAGATACGCAGTATTTT.